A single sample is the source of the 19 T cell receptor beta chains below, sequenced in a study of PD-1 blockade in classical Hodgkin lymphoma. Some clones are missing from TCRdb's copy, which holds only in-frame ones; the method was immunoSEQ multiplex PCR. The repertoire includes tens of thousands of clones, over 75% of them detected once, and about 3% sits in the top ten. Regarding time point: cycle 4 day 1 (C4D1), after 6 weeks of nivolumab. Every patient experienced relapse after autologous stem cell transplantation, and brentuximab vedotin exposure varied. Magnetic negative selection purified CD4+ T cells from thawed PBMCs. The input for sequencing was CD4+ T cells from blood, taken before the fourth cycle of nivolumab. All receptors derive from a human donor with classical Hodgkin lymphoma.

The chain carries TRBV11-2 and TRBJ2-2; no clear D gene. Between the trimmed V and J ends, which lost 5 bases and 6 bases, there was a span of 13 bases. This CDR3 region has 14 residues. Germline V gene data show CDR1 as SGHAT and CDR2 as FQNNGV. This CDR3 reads CASSPIWGSGELFF. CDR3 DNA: TGTGCCAGCAGCCCGATTTGGGGATCCGGGGAGCTGTTTTTT.

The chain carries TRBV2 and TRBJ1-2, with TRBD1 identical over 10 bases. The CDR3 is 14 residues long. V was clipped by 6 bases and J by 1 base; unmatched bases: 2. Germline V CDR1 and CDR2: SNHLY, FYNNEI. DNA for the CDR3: TGTGCCAGCAGGGGGACAGGGGATAACTATGGCTACACCTTC. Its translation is CASRGTGDNYGYTF.

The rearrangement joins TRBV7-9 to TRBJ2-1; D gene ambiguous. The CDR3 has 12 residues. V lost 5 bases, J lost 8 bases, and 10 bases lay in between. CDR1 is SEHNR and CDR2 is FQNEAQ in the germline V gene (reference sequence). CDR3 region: CASSPGSHEQFF. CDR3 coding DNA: TGTGCCAGCAGCCCTGGTAGCCATGAGCAGTTCTTC.

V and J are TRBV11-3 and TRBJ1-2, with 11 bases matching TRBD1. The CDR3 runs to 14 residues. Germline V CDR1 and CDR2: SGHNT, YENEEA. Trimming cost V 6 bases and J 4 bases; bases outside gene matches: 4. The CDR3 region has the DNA TGTGCCAGCAGTCGGACAGGGGGCAGCTATGGCTACACCTTC. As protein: CASSRTGGSYGYTF.

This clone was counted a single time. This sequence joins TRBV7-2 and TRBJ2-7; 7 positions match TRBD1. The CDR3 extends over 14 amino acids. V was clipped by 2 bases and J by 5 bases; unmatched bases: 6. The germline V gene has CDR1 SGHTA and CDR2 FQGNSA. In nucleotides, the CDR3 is TGTGCCAGCAGCTTAAGCCGGGACAGCCACGAGCAGTACTTC. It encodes CASSLSRDSHEQYF.

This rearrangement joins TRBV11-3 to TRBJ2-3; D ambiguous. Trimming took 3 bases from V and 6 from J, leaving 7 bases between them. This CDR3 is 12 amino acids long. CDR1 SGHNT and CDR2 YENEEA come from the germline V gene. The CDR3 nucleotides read TGTGCCAGCAGCTTGGGCGCGGATACGCAGTATTTT. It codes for CASSLGADTQYF.

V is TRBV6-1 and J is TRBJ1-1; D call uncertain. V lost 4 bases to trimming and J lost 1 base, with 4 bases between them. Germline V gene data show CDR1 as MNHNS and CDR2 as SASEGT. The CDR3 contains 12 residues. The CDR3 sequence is CASSGGNTEAFF. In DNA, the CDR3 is TGTGCCAGCAGTGGGGGGAACACTGAAGCTTTCTTT.

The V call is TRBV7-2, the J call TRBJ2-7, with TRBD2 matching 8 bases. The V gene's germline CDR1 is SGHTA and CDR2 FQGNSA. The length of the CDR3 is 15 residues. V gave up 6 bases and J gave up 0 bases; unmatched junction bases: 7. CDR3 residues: CASSTAGTSSYEQYF. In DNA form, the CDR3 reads TGTGCCAGCAGTACAGCTGGGACTAGCTCCTACGAGCAGTACTTC.

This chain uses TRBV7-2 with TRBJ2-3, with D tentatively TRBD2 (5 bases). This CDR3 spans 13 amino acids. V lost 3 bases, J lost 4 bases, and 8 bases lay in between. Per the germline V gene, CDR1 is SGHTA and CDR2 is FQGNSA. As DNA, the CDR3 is TGTGCCAGCAGCTTTAGCGCCTCAGATACGCAGTATTTT. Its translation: CASSFSASDTQYF.

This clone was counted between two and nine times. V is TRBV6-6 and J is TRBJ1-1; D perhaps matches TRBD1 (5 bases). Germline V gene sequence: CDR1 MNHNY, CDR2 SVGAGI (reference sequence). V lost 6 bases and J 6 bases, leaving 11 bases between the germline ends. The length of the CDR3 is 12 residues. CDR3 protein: CASSQGGPEAFF. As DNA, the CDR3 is TGTGCCAGCAGCCAGGGAGGGCCTGAAGCTTTCTTT.

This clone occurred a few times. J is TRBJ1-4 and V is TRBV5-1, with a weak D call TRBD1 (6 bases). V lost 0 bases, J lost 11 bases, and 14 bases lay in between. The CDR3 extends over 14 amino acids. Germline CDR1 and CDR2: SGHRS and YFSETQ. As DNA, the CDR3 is TGCGCCAGCAGCTTGGAAGGACAGTTGGAGAAACTGTTTTTT. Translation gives CASSLEGQLEKLFF.

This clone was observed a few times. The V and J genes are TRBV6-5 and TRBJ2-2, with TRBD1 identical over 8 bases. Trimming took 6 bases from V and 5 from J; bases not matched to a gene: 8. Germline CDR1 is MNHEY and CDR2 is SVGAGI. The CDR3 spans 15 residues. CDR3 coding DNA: TGTGCCAGCAGACTCGACAGGGGATCGACCGGGGAGCTGTTTTTT. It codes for CASRLDRGSTGELFF.

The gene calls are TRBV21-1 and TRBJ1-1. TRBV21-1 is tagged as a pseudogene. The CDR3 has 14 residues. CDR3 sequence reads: CASSRDVLGTEAFF. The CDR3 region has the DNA TGTGCCAGCAGCAGAGACGTCTTGGGCACTGAAGCTTTCTTT.

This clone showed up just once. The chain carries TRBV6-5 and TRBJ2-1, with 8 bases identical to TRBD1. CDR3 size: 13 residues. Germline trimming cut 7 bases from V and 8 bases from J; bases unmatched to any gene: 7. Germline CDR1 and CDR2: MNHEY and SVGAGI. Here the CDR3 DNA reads TGTGCCAGCACCCGGACAGGGTTCCATGAGCAGTTCTTC. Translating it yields CASTRTGFHEQFF.

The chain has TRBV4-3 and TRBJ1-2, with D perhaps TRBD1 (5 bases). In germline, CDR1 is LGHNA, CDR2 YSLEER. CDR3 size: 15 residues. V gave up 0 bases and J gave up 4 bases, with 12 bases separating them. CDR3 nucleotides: TGCGCCAGCAGCCAAGATAGCGGGGACTCCTATGGCTACACCTTC. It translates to CASSQDSGDSYGYTF.

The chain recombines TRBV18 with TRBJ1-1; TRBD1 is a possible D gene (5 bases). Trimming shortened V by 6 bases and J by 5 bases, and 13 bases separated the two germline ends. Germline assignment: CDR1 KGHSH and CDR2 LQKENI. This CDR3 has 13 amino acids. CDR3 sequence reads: CASSVNGGTEAFF. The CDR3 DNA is TGTGCCAGCTCCGTCAACGGGGGGACTGAAGCTTTCTTT.

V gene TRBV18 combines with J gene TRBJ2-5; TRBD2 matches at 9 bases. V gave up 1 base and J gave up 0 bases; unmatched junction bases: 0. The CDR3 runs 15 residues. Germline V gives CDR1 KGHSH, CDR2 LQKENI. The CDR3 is CASSPLAGDQETQYF. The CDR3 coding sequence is TGTGCCAGCTCACCACTAGCGGGGGACCAAGAGACCCAGTACTTC.

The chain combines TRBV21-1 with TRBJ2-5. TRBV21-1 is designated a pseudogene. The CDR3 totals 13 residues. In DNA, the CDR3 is TGTGCCAGCAGCAAAGGGTGGGAAAGGGCCCAGTACTTC. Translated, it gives CASSKGWERAQYF.

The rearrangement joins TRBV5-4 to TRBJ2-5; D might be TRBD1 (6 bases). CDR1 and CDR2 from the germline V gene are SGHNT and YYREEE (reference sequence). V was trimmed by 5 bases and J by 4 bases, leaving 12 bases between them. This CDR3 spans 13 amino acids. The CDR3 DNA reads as TGTGCCAGCAGTACTCGAGGGGGAGAGACCCAGTACTTC. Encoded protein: CASSTRGGETQYF.